This T cell receptor beta chain emerged from a study of response to subunit inactivated influenza vaccine. The CDR3 contains 14 residues. Germline V CDR1 and CDR2: MNHEY, SVGEGT. Trimming pared 7 bases from V and 0 bases from J, leaving 13 bases between. TCRdb independently ran MiXCR on the RT-PCR reads; one entry per CDR3 protein. This table has around 520,000 distinct CDR3 sequences, 25% appearing once. The chain joins TRBV6-2 or TRBV6-3 to TRBJ2-7; either TRBD1 or TRBD2 may fit D (6 bases each). The material was CD4+ T cells sorted from PBMCs, obtained more than 4 days after vaccination. This clonotype originated in a man aged 50-60 years who received an inactivated influenza vaccine. The CDR3 here is CASTGGGLSYEQYF. In nucleotides, the CDR3 is TGTGCCAGCACAGGAGGGGGTCTCTCCTACGAGCAGTACTTC.